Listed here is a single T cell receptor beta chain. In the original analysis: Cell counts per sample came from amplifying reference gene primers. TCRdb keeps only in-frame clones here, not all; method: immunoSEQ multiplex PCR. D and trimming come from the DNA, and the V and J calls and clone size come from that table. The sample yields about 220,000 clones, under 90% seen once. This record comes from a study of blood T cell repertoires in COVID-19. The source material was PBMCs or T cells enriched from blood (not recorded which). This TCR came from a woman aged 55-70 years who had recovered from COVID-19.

The CDR3 loop is CASSHGSNQPQHF. CDR3 sequence (DNA): TGTGCCAGCAGCCACGGTAGCAATCAGCCCCAGCATTTT. The chain recombines TRBV3-1 (or the pseudogene TRBV3-2) with TRBJ1-5; no definite D call. Germline values: CDR1 LGHDT, CDR2 YNNKEL (reference sequence). This CDR3 has 13 amino acids. Trimming left V 3 bases short and J 0 bases short, with 3 bases between.